This T cell receptor beta chain appears in the sequencing data of a study of beta chain features in type 1 diabetes. Across the whole study: Analysis included 100 million to 110 million sorted cells drawn from all samples. Findings and caveats of the study: There was a moderate but significant shortening of TCRB CDR3s in all four CD4+ subsets of Type 1 diabetes patients.

The study reverse transcribed the entire isolated RNA, so it sequenced expressed TCRB transcripts. Repertoires were generated with immunoSEQ multiplex PCR, while TCRdb's copy carries only in-frame clones and drops some. Of a few hundred thousand clones in the sample, roughly 16% were seen once. Germline CDR1 LNHNV, CDR2 YYDKDF (reference sequence). V shed 1 base and J 4 bases; nucleotides not matched to a gene: 4. CDR3 size: 16 residues. Purity above 98% was achieved in all sorted populations. Note on this clone: Its antigen is currently unknown.

This sequence joins TRBV15 and TRBJ2-1; 10 bases agree with TRBD1. The sequence derives from a man aged 30 to 45 with type 1 diabetes. Sequencing input: naive CD4+ T cells from blood. The CDR3 nucleotides read TGTGCCACCAGCAGAGTGACAGGGGGCGCTTACAATGAGCAGTTCTTC. Translation: CATSRVTGGAYNEQFF.